The rows below give T cell receptor beta chains drawn from one sample of a study of blood T cell repertoires in COVID-19. TCRdb's copy holds only in-frame clones and misses some; the assay was immunoSEQ multiplex PCR. Of 140,000 to 150,000 clones in the sample, about 92% were seen once. The sample taken for sequencing was peripheral blood. The receptors derive from a human donor in a cohort sampled during active COVID-19. The CDR3 runs from the conserved cysteine through the conserved F or W. The D gene is left open where the match is weak. Where a row states a size, it is once, few, many or the class of an expanded clone; other rows omit it.

V gene	D gene	clone size	J gene	CDR3 DNA	CDR3 protein
TRBV9	TRBD1	-	TRBJ2-3	TGTGCCAGCAGCGTAGCCGGACAGGGGGCAACGCAGTATTTT	CASSVAGQGATQYF
TRBV7-9	-	-	TRBJ2-7	TGTGCCAAGGGGGGGTTCCAGGCGGGTCCGTACTTC	CAKGGFQAGPYF
TRBV10-3	-	few	TRBJ1-2	TGTGCCATCAGTAGACAGACTAACTATGGCTACACCTTC	CAISRQTNYGYTF
TRBV7-3	-	once	TRBJ2-1	TGTGCCAGCAGCTTCGCCCCGACTGGCACTGAGCAGTTCTTC	CASSFAPTGTEQFF
TRBV7-2	-	once	TRBJ2-7	TGTGCCAGCGGAGTTGGGTCCTACGAGCAGTACTTC	CASGVGSYEQYF
TRBV19	-	-	TRBJ1-5	TGTGCCAGTAGAGGACAGACAAATAGCAATCAGCCCCAGCATTTT	CASRGQTNSNQPQHF
TRBV19	-	-	TRBJ1-2	TGTGCCAGTAGTATACTCATGGGCGAAAACTATGGCTACACCTTC	CASSILMGENYGYTF
TRBV12-5	TRBD1	-	TRBJ1-4	TGTGCTAGTGGTCCCGACAGGGTCGGCGAAAAACTGTTTTTT	CASGPDRVGEKLFF
TRBV5-1	TRBD2	-	TRBJ2-7	TGCGCCAGCAGCTTGGGCCCAGCGGGGGCCTACGAGCAGTACTTC	CASSLGPAGAYEQYF
TRBV7-3	TRBD1	-	TRBJ2-7	TGTGCCAGCAGCTTCGGACAGGGGGCCCCCTACGAGCAGTACTTC	CASSFGQGAPYEQYF
TRBV3-1/TRBV3-2	-	-	TRBJ2-7	TGTGCCAGCAGCCAAGCGCCTGCGGCCCAGGGTGTCGAGCAGTACTTC	CASSQAPAAQGVEQYF
TRBV7-2	TRBD1	-	TRBJ1-2	TGTGCCAGCAGCTGGATGACAGGGGCTTATAACTATGGCTACACCTTC	CASSWMTGAYNYGYTF